Reported below is one TCR beta chain. Its target is not known. The V and J ends lost 3 bases and 7 bases, in that order; junction bases with no gene match: 8. This CDR3 has 14 amino acids. Germline values: CDR1 SGHVS, CDR2 FNYEAQ. In TCRdb, the reads were re-called with MiXCR into one record per CDR3 protein. Here the sample spans under 95,000 distinct CDR3 sequences, roughly half being singletons. This specimen comes from a study of T cell repertoires in cytomegalovirus infection. Study overall: Both recently identified HLA-C-restricted and well-studied HLA-B-restricted CMV epitopes were used in the study. Public TCR beta signatures marked donors with CMV infection and the matching HLA.

Study outcomes and limitations: The ex vivo response showed dominance by HLA-C-restricted CMV-specific TCR beta clonotypes. Totalled public TCR beta family frequency picked out people who carried CMV plus the relevant HLA.

The receptor comes from a human donor in good health (CMV status not recorded). Some clones in this sample may be carry-over from other donors' samples. Source: CD8+ T cells from cultured PBMCs, taken from culture after CMV antigen stimulation. The V gene is TRBV7-6, the J gene TRBJ2-7; TRBD1 aligns across 8 bases. CDR3 amino acids: CASSLGQGAGEQYF. CDR3 in DNA: TGTGCCAGCAGCTTGGGTCAGGGGGCTGGTGAGCAGTACTTC.